What follows are 11 T cell receptor beta chains derived from one specimen sequenced in a study of blood T cell repertoires in COVID-19. Sequencing was performed with immunoSEQ multiplex PCR; in TCRdb, only in-frame clones are kept and a portion is missing. The top ten clones hold about 8.2% of a sample with some 500,000 clones, less than 90% of them seen once. Sequencing used peripheral blood. The receptor set was obtained from a woman in her forties or fifties with COVID-19, enrolled during active disease.

This chain uses TRBV20-1 with TRBJ1-2; D uncertain. The CDR3 extends over 11 amino acids. The V end lost 2 bases, the J end lost 4 bases, and 5 bases lay between the germline ends. Per the germline V gene, CDR1 is DFQATT and CDR2 is SNEGSKA (reference sequence). CDR3 sequence: CSARPPYGYTF. For the CDR3, the DNA is TGCAGTGCTAGACCTCCCTATGGCTACACCTTC.

This clone has a single count. The genes are TRBV28 and TRBJ2-3; D is undetermined. The germline gives CDR1 MDHEN, CDR2 SYDVKM. V lost 7 bases, J lost 0 bases, and 8 bases lay in between. There are 13 residues in the CDR3. This CDR3 is CASTVPSTDTQYF. The CDR3, as DNA: TGTGCCAGCACAGTTCCGAGCACAGATACGCAGTATTTT.

This sequence joins TRBV19 and TRBJ1-5, with TRBD1 matching 7 bases. Germline trimming cut 5 bases from V and 7 bases from J; bases unmatched to any gene: 5. CDR1 is LNHDA, CDR2 SQIVND, per germline (reference sequence). There are 13 residues in the CDR3. The CDR3 reads CASSPQGRQPQHF. The CDR3 nucleotides read TGTGCCAGTAGTCCACAGGGGCGGCAGCCCCAGCATTTT.

The CDR3 DNA is TGTGCCAGCACCAGGGGGATTTGGGAACCTGAAGCTTTCTTT. Residues: CASTRGIWEPEAFF. The chain couples TRBV4-2 to TRBJ1-1, with 7 bases matching TRBD1. This CDR3 has 14 amino acids. CDR1 is LGHNA and CDR2 is YNFKEQ in the germline V gene. V gave up 7 bases and J gave up 6 bases; unmatched junction bases: 11.

The chain couples TRBV19 to TRBJ2-2; D call uncertain. The CDR3 is 11 amino acids. Trimming left V 5 bases short and J 6 bases short, with 4 bases between. Germline lookup yields CDR1 LNHDA and CDR2 SQIVND (reference sequence). CDR3 residues: CASSRAGELFF. CDR3 in DNA: TGTGCCAGTAGTCGCGCCGGGGAGCTGTTTTTT.

The V gene is TRBV4-2, the J gene TRBJ2-1; 9 bases match TRBD2. V gave up 3 bases and J gave up 1 base; unmatched junction bases: 4. Germline V gives CDR1 LGHNA, CDR2 YNFKEQ. CDR3 size: 16 residues. The CDR3 coding sequence is TGTGCCAGCAGCCAGGAAAGCGGGGGGTCCTACAATGAGCAGTTCTTC. Protein: CASSQESGGSYNEQFF.

The chain uses TRBV11-2 and TRBJ1-4; D is unresolved. This CDR3 comprises 16 residues. The germline V gene encodes CDR1 SGHAT and CDR2 FQNNGV. Trimming cost V 2 bases and J 8 bases, with 18 bases left between them. The CDR3 bases are TGTGCCAGCAGCTTATCAGGAACGGCCATATGGGAAAAACTGTTTTTT. Protein: CASSLSGTAIWEKLFF.

In regard to this clone: This sequence may be a read error, since a much larger clone differs from it by one base. The V call is TRBV2, the J call TRBJ2-2; the D gene is possibly TRBD1 (5 bases). There are 13 residues in the CDR3. V lost 5 bases and J lost 3, with 7 bases in between. Germline V gene sequence: CDR1 SNHLY, CDR2 FYNNEI. This CDR3 reads CASSPGYTGELFF. CDR3 nucleotides: TGTGCCAGCAGTCCAGGGTACACCGGGGAGCTGTTTTTT.

This chain joins TRBV13 and TRBJ2-7; D might be TRBD1 (6 bases). Trimming removed 4 bases at V and 5 bases at J, with 15 bases between. This CDR3 region has 14 residues. CDR1 and CDR2 (germline): PRHDT, FYEKMQ (reference sequence). CDR3 sequence: CASSYSAGDHEQYF. In nucleotides, the CDR3 is TGTGCCAGCAGCTATTCGGCAGGGGACCACGAGCAGTACTTC.

The chain recombines TRBV6-5 with TRBJ1-5; weak D call: TRBD1 (6 bases). Looked up from germline, CDR1 is MNHEY and CDR2 is SVGAGI. V gave up 5 bases and J gave up 4 bases, with 12 bases separating them. The CDR3 is made up of 14 amino acids. For the CDR3, the DNA is TGTGCCAGCAGTCGTCCGCAGGGGAATCAGCCCCAGCATTTT. This sequence encodes CASSRPQGNQPQHF.

This clone was seen a single time. The chain carries TRBV7-8 and TRBJ1-1; TRBD1 agrees at 7 bases. CDR1 SGHVS and CDR2 FQNEAQ come from the germline V gene. This CDR3 contains 12 residues. V lost 8 bases and J lost 4; bases outside the gene matches: 4. The chain's CDR3 is CASAGGLTEAFF. CDR3 sequence (DNA): TGTGCCAGCGCAGGGGGGCTCACTGAAGCTTTCTTT.